This TCR beta chain was identified during a study of control samples from healthy donors and cancer patients. The V end lost 7 bases, the J end lost 3 bases, and 12 bases lay between the germline ends. The germline gives CDR1 SQVTM, CDR2 ANQGSEA. The CDR3 is 12 amino acids. Some clones are missing from TCRdb's copy, which holds only in-frame ones; the method was immunoSEQ multiplex PCR. The sample lists 100,000 to 150,000 clones, about nine tenths occurring once. Sequenced: blood. This chain joins TRBV29-1 and TRBJ1-2; D not certain. The clonotype was recovered from a woman between 50 and 59 years old in good health. CDR3 nucleotide sequence: TGCAGCGCCCCCCTCGGGGACTATGGCTACACCTTC. Translating it yields CSAPLGDYGYTF.